These 15 T cell receptor beta chains originate from one sample sequenced in a study of T-cell reconstitution after alpha-beta-depleted transplantation in children. The TCRbeta library was prepared with unique molecular identifiers. TCRdb itself ran the PCR reads through MiXCR, one entry per CDR3 protein. Of roughly 120,000 distinct CDR3 sequences listed, 10% are singletons. Sequencing was performed on PBMCs from the stem cell graft donor, taken from the stem cell graft. These receptors were taken from a human donor who donated a stem cell graft to a child with acute lymphoblastic leukemia.

The rearrangement links TRBV4-1 to TRBJ1-1, with no clear D. Germline V CDR1 and CDR2: MGHRA, YSYEKL. V shed 4 bases and J shed 5 bases, with 17 bases lying between them. This CDR3 comprises 15 residues. CDR3 sequence reads: CASSPGRQATTEAFF. For the CDR3, the DNA is TGCGCCAGCAGCCCAGGCCGGCAGGCAACGACTGAAGCTTTCTTT.

For this clonotype: Being one base from a much bigger clone, this may be a read error. The DNA for the CDR3 is TGCTGTGCTGAGGGGCTAGCGGGAGGGCCGAGCACAGATACGCAGTATTTT. Its translation: CCAEGLAGGPSTDTQYF. The chain employs TRBV20-1 and TRBJ2-3; 12 bases line up with TRBD2. The CDR3 is 17 amino acids. Germline V gives CDR1 DFQATT, CDR2 SNEGSKA (reference sequence).

This clonotype was seen repeatedly, ten times or more. The chain carries TRBV5-1 and TRBJ2-5; D remains ambiguous. The CDR3 consists of 15 residues. Germline CDR1 SGHRS, CDR2 YFSETQ. V lost 0 bases and J lost 4, with 13 bases in between. This CDR3 is CASSLGITRRETQYF. DNA of the CDR3: TGCGCCAGCAGCTTGGGGATCACCCGACGAGAGACCCAGTACTTC.

The table lists this clonotype with many counts. V is TRBV27 and J is TRBJ1-1, with D unclear. The V end was cut by 3 bases, the J end by 1 base, with 6 bases between. The CDR3 has 13 residues. Germline-derived CDR1 and CDR2 are MNHEY and SMNVEV (reference sequence). The CDR3 protein is CASSFGANTEAFF. The CDR3 bases are TGTGCCAGCAGTTTTGGTGCGAACACTGAAGCTTTCTTT.

This clonotype was counted at least ten times. V is TRBV4-3 and J is TRBJ2-5, with D possibly being TRBD2 (6 bases). Per germline, CDR1 LGHNA and CDR2 YSLEER. CDR3 length equals 13 residues. V was clipped by 2 bases and J by 5 bases, with 9 bases between them. CDR3 coding DNA: TGCGCCAGCAGCCAACGGGAGTTTGAGACCCAGTACTTC. Amino acids: CASSQREFETQYF.

This chain uses TRBV7-9 with TRBJ1-1, with 9 bases aligning to TRBD1. This CDR3 is 15 amino acids long. After removal of 4 bases from V and 1 base from J, the junction contained 4 bases not matched to a gene. Germline CDR1 reads SEHNR; CDR2 reads FQNEAQ (reference sequence). CDR3 coding DNA: TGTGCCAGCAGCTCGGGACAGGGACAGAACACTGAAGCTTTCTTT. It yields the protein CASSSGQGQNTEAFF.

Ten or more counts support this clonotype. The chain has TRBV5-1 and TRBJ1-2, with 8 bases that match TRBD1. The germline V gene encodes CDR1 SGHRS and CDR2 YFSETQ. After removal of 0 bases from V and 4 bases from J, the junction contained 5 bases not matched to a gene. The CDR3 has 15 amino acids. The CDR3 protein is CASSLEVGTGYGYTF. DNA of the CDR3: TGCGCCAGCAGCTTGGAAGTTGGGACAGGCTATGGCTACACCTTC.

The sample holds many counts of this clonotype. The rearrangement uses TRBV5-1 and TRBJ2-5; D tentatively fits TRBD1 or TRBD2 (5 bases each). The germline V gene encodes CDR1 SGHRS and CDR2 YFSETQ. The CDR3 sequence is 17 residues long. The V end lost 0 bases, the J end lost 2 bases, and 17 bases lay between the germline ends. CDR3 residues: CASSLAPGASGQETQYF. CDR3 nucleotides: TGCGCCAGCAGCTTGGCCCCCGGGGCCTCTGGACAAGAGACCCAGTACTTC.

This clonotype was seen many times. V is TRBV18 and J is TRBJ1-2; D perhaps matches TRBD1 (6 bases). V was clipped by 2 bases and J by 1 base, with 11 bases between them. CDR1 is KGHSH and CDR2 is LQKENI in the germline V gene. The CDR3 loop spans 15 amino acids. The DNA for the CDR3 is TGTGCCAGCTCACCAGCCCGGACAGATAACTATGGCTACACCTTC. It translates to CASSPARTDNYGYTF. Based on the CDR3 plus reference TRBV18 and TRBJ1-2, the full variable domain is NAGVMQNPRHLVRRRGQEARLRCSPMKGHSHVYWYRQLPEEGLKFMVYLQKENIIDESGMPKERFSAEFPKEGPSILRIQQVVRGDSAAYFCASSPARTDNYGYTFGSGTRLTVV.

This clonotype was recorded many times. J is TRBJ1-5 and V is TRBV11-2; 7 bases align to TRBD1. Germline V gene data show CDR1 as SGHAT and CDR2 as FQNNGV. The CDR3 loop spans 16 amino acids. J lost 4 bases, V lost 5 bases, and 11 bases had no gene match. This chain's CDR3 is CASSSLQGPGNQPQHF. The CDR3 region has the DNA TGTGCCAGCAGCAGTTTACAGGGGCCAGGTAATCAGCCCCAGCATTTT. Together with reference TRBV11-2 and TRBJ1-5, the CDR3 gives the full variable domain: EAGVAQSPRYKIIEKRQSVAFWCNPISGHATLYWYQQILGQGPKLLIQFQNNGVVDDSQLPKDRFSAERLKGVDSTLKIQPAKLEDSAVYLCASSSLQGPGNQPQHFGDGTRLSIL.

The chain joins TRBV7-2 to TRBJ2-7; TRBD1 matches at 7 bases. Germline V gene lookup returns CDR1 SGHTA and CDR2 FQGNSA. The CDR3 is made up of 14 amino acids. V dropped 5 bases and J dropped 3; count of bases not matched to a gene: 7. The CDR3 protein is CASSLGTVFYEQYF. CDR3 bases: TGTGCCAGCAGCCTCGGGACAGTGTTCTACGAGCAGTACTTC.

The table lists this clonotype with many counts. The chain has TRBV7-8 and TRBJ2-7; 10 bases are a match to TRBD1. CDR3 size: 14 residues. After removal of 4 bases from V and 7 bases from J, the junction contained 7 bases not matched to a gene. Germline V gene sequence: CDR1 SGHVS, CDR2 FQNEAQ. The DNA for the CDR3 is TGTGCCAGCAGCTATCGACAGGGGGCGTGGGAGCAGTACTTC. Protein: CASSYRQGAWEQYF.

This clonotype was recorded at least ten times. The chain is built from TRBV2 and TRBJ1-2; 9 bases fit TRBD1. Germline trimming cut 7 bases from V and 7 bases from J; bases unmatched to any gene: 4. The germline gives CDR1 SNHLY, CDR2 FYNNEI. The CDR3 runs to 12 residues. The CDR3 coding sequence is TGTGCCAGCAACCCGGGACAGGGTGGCTACACCTTC. This encodes CASNPGQGGYTF.

This clonotype was detected ten times or more. This rearrangement joins TRBV6-2 or TRBV6-3 to TRBJ1-1; no definite D call. Trimming pared 2 bases from V and 2 bases from J, leaving 6 bases between. The CDR3 loop spans 13 amino acids. The V gene's germline CDR1 is MNHEY and CDR2 SVGEGT. CDR3 in DNA: TGTGCCAGCAGTTACAGGGTCAACACTGAAGCTTTCTTT. Its translation is CASSYRVNTEAFF.

This clonotype was observed many times. The rearrangement links TRBV28 to TRBJ2-1; D possibly uses TRBD1 or TRBD2 (5 bases each). Trimming cost V 2 bases and J 4 bases, with 21 bases left between them. CDR1 MDHEN and CDR2 SYDVKM come from the germline V gene. The CDR3 is 18 residues long. The CDR3 here is CASSLAGLVRSGYNEQFF. The CDR3 DNA follows: TGTGCCAGCAGTTTAGCAGGGCTAGTAAGGTCGGGGTACAATGAGCAGTTCTTC.